The text below deals with one T cell receptor beta chain. Trimming shortened V by 0 bases and J by 3 bases, and 11 bases separated the two germline ends. The CDR3 has 15 residues. Looked up from germline, CDR1 is KGHSH and CDR2 is LQKENI. The data are from a study of blood T cell repertoires in COVID-19. Looking at the study overall: Acute and convalescent COVID-19 specimens originated in the United States, Italy and Spain. Nucleic acid was either cDNA or gDNA, and it came from T cells, B-cell-depleted T cells, or PBMCs.

In the authors' workflow: Counts of nucleated cells, estimated from reference gene primer amplification, were obtained. Data came from immunoSEQ multiplex PCR; TCRdb stores just in-frame clones and leaves some out. V and J calls and clone size come straight from that table; D and trimming were deduced from the DNA. The data show about 410,000 clones, with 70% to 90% seen just once and 1.4% to 1.5% held by the top ten. The rearrangement joins TRBV18 to TRBJ1-1; D is ambiguous. Sequenced input: peripheral blood. This TCR derives from a woman aged 25 to 45 with active or convalescent COVID-19. Written as DNA, the CDR3 is TGTGCCAGCTCACCACCTGCCAGTACCTACACTGAAGCTTTCTTT. As protein: CASSPPASTYTEAFF.